This TCR beta chain is drawn from a study of T cells after yellow fever vaccination. Study-level results: Across the CD4 and CD8 compartments, a small share of clonotypes was present in both. After the booster, nearly 98% of CD4 and roughly nine tenths of CD8 primary-response clones were re-detected. Contamination of FACS-sorted repertoires by abundant clonotypes from the bulk population could occur.

A process of 5'RACE template switching, which added a universal primer site and UMIs, was used to make TCR cDNA. TCRdb used MiXCR to reprocess the 5' RACE reads, holding one entry per CDR3 protein. The sample yields around 350,000 distinct CDR3 sequences, over 5% seen once. In germline, CDR1 is SNHLY, CDR2 FYNNEI. Deletions cut 3 bases from V and 1 base from J, with 9 bases between. This CDR3 region has 14 residues. On this clonotype: The antigen remains undetermined.

The gene calls are TRBV2 and TRBJ1-1, with D unresolved. The sample consisted of PBMCs, taken 5 days after the yellow fever booster vaccination. This sequence was found in a man under 40 who received the YFV17D yellow fever vaccine. The DNA for the CDR3 is TGTGCCAGCAGTGATTTCTACGAGAACACTGAAGCTTTCTTT. This codes for CASSDFYENTEAFF.